The 31 T cell receptor beta chains given below trace back to one sample, sequenced in a study of technical replicates of blood from four donors. Sequenced by immunoSEQ multiplex PCR; TCRdb stores in-frame clones only, minus some. This sample has roughly 71,000 clones; approximately 96% occur once, and the top ten carry roughly 0.37%. Sequenced material: T cells isolated from PBMCs. The receptors were sampled from a human donor in good health.

The V and J genes are TRBV25-1 and TRBJ1-1; D is unclear. With 3 bases removed from V and 6 bases from J, the gap between germline ends came to 14 bases. CDR3 length: 14 amino acids. Germline V gene sequence: CDR1 MGHDK, CDR2 SYGVNS. The CDR3 DNA is TGTGCCAGCAGTGATTTTCATCGAGGTCCTGAAGCTTTCTTT. This translates into CASSDFHRGPEAFF.

V gene TRBV28 combines with J gene TRBJ1-5; 7 nucleotides match TRBD1. Germline V gene sequence: CDR1 MDHEN, CDR2 SYDVKM. V was clipped by 6 bases and J by 5 bases; unmatched bases: 4. The length of the CDR3 is 13 residues. This CDR3 reads CASSIQGYQPQHF. CDR3 coding DNA: TGTGCCAGCAGCATACAGGGGTATCAGCCCCAGCATTTT.

The chain recombines TRBV7-9 with TRBJ2-7; D may be TRBD2 (7 bases). CDR3 size: 13 residues. The ends were cut back, 6 bases at V and 0 bases at J, with 9 bases in the middle. Germline V gene sequence: CDR1 SEHNR, CDR2 FQNEAQ (reference sequence). CDR3 sequence (DNA): TGTGCCAGCAGGGGGGGGGCCTCCTACGAGCAGTACTTC. Translating gives CASRGGASYEQYF.

The chain links TRBV6-5 to TRBJ2-3, with D possibly TRBD2 on 6 matching bases. This CDR3 comprises 16 residues. V was clipped by 2 bases and J by 2 bases, with 14 bases between them. Germline V gene lookup returns CDR1 MNHEY and CDR2 SVGAGI. The CDR3 nucleotides read TGTGCCAGCAGTTACAGCTCGGGACTTCTCACAGATACGCAGTATTTT. This encodes CASSYSSGLLTDTQYF.

The CDR3 DNA follows: TGTGCTAGTGGACCTTCGGGGGGGGGACATCAGCCCCAGCATTTT. Translated: CASGPSGGGHQPQHF. The chain combines TRBV12-5 with TRBJ1-5, with D maybe TRBD1 (5 bases). This CDR3 region has 15 residues. Germline CDR1 reads LGHNT; CDR2 reads FRNRAP. Trimming cost V 6 bases and J 5 bases, with 17 bases left between them.

This sequence joins TRBV7-9 and TRBJ2-5; 13 bases line up with TRBD2. Trimming at V came to 4 bases and at J to 2 bases, leaving 10 bases not matched to a gene. There are 18 residues in the CDR3. The germline gives CDR1 SEHNR, CDR2 FQNEAQ (reference sequence). CDR3 sequence (DNA): TGTGCCAGCAGCTCGCCCCCCGGGACTAGCGGGGTACAAGAGACCCAGTACTTC. This translates into CASSSPPGTSGVQETQYF.

The chain employs TRBV18 and TRBJ1-4; TRBD1 might be the D (6 bases). V was cut by 6 bases and J by 6 bases, with 20 bases left in between. The CDR3 runs 16 residues. Germline CDR1 and CDR2: KGHSH and LQKENI. The CDR3 bases are TGTGCCAGCTCGCGGACAGACACCCCAGAGGATGAAAAACTGTTTTTT. Its translation: CASSRTDTPEDEKLFF.

The chain uses TRBV11-2 and TRBJ1-1; D remains unclear. Germline CDR1 and CDR2: SGHAT and FQNNGV. The CDR3 runs to 15 residues. V lost 5 bases and J 6 bases, leaving 19 bases between the germline ends. The CDR3 nucleotides read TGTGCCAGCAGCCTCCTCGACTTCCGGGTCGCTGAAGCTTTCTTT. This codes for CASSLLDFRVAEAFF.

This rearrangement joins TRBV11-2 to TRBJ2-1, with D unresolved. V gave up 3 bases and J gave up 6 bases, with 12 bases separating them. Germline-derived CDR1 and CDR2 are SGHAT and FQNNGV. The CDR3 consists of 14 residues. The CDR3 coding sequence is TGTGCCAGCAGCTTTCTCTCTAGTGTCAATGAGCAGTTCTTC. This gives the protein CASSFLSSVNEQFF. The full variable domain, completed using reference TRBV11-2 and TRBJ2-1, is EAGVAQSPRYKIIEKRQSVAFWCNPISGHATLYWYQQILGQGPKLLIQFQNNGVVDDSQLPKDRFSAERLKGVDSTLKIQPAKLEDSAVYLCASSFLSSVNEQFFGPGTRLTVL.

This chain links TRBV9 with TRBJ2-1; the match to TRBD2 covers 9 bases. This CDR3 contains 17 residues. The V segment lost 4 bases and the J segment 1 base; nucleotides outside the gene matches: 9. Germline values: CDR1 SGDLS, CDR2 YYNGEE. The CDR3 DNA is TGTGCCAGCAGCACCCTTAGCGGGAGTATTTCCTACAATGAGCAGTTCTTC. Translated: CASSTLSGSISYNEQFF.

The V call is TRBV6-1, the J call TRBJ2-1; TRBD1 matches at 9 bases. Germline assignment: CDR1 MNHNS and CDR2 SASEGT. The length of the CDR3 is 14 residues. The J segment lost 6 bases and the V segment lost 1 base, leaving 1 base of the junction unmatched. CDR3 bases: TGTGCCAGCAGTGAAGTGACAGGGGGCAATGAGCAGTTCTTC. This encodes CASSEVTGGNEQFF.

The chain employs TRBV27 and TRBJ1-4; D might be TRBD1 (6 bases). Per germline, CDR1 MNHEY and CDR2 SMNVEV (reference sequence). V lost 5 bases and J lost 5, with 18 bases in between. The CDR3 runs 16 residues. Here the CDR3 reads CASSKIRQVINEKLFF. The CDR3 DNA reads as TGTGCCAGCAGTAAAATCCGACAGGTCATAAATGAAAAACTGTTTTTT.

V gene TRBV15 combines with J gene TRBJ2-2, with TRBD2 identical over 10 bases. Germline V gives CDR1 LNHNV, CDR2 YYDKDF (reference sequence). CDR3 length: 15 residues. V lost 2 bases to trimming and J lost 7 bases; unmatched junction nucleotides: 4. DNA for the CDR3: TGTGCCACCAGCAGACAAGCGGGAGGGGTCGGGGAGCTGTTTTTT. This sequence encodes CATSRQAGGVGELFF.

The chain recombines TRBV4-3 with TRBJ1-1; D possibly corresponds to TRBD1 (6 bases). Germline CDR1 LGHNA, CDR2 YSLEER. Trimming took off 1 base at V and 2 bases at J, with 14 bases between the two ends. The CDR3 covers 16 residues. The CDR3 nucleotides are TGCGCCAGCAGCCAAGGGTCCGGGACACCCAACACTGAAGCTTTCTTT. Translated: CASSQGSGTPNTEAFF.

This clone was recorded once. The chain employs TRBV10-3 and TRBJ2-1; D perhaps matches TRBD2 (6 bases). The germline V gene has CDR1 ENHRY and CDR2 SYGVKD. This CDR3 has 12 amino acids. Trimming left V 5 bases short and J 10 bases short, with 12 bases between. The CDR3 coding sequence is TGTGCCATCAGTTATGGGGGGAGGGAGCAGTTCTTC. It is translated as CAISYGGREQFF.

The genes are TRBV27 and TRBJ2-1; 10 bases line up with TRBD1. This CDR3 has 17 residues. V gave up 8 bases and J gave up 9 bases; unmatched junction bases: 19. Germline CDR1 and CDR2: MNHEY and SMNVEV (reference sequence). CDR3 protein: CASLKLTGTGVAIEQFF. The DNA of the CDR3 is TGTGCCAGCCTTAAGCTGACCGGGACAGGGGTAGCAATTGAGCAGTTCTTC.

The chain has TRBV6-5 and TRBJ2-1; no clear D gene. CDR3 size: 14 residues. The germline V gene encodes CDR1 MNHEY and CDR2 SVGAGI. Trimming pared 4 bases from V and 6 bases from J, leaving 13 bases between. CDR3 residues: CASSWSVLVNEQFF. DNA of the CDR3: TGTGCCAGCAGTTGGAGTGTTCTAGTCAATGAGCAGTTCTTC.

V is TRBV7-2 and J is TRBJ2-3; 8 bases are shared with TRBD2. CDR1 and CDR2 (germline): SGHTA, FQGNSA. The CDR3 has 17 amino acids. V lost 4 bases, J lost 1 base, and 10 bases stayed unmatched. The CDR3 reads CASSWGPTSDGTDTQYF. The DNA for the CDR3 is TGTGCCAGCAGCTGGGGACCGACTAGCGACGGCACAGATACGCAGTATTTT. The variable domain in full, with the rest retrieved from reference TRBV7-2 and TRBJ2-3, is GAGVSQSPSNKVTEKGKDVELRCDPISGHTALYWYRQSLGQGLEFLIYFQGNSAPDKSGLPSDRFSAERTGGSVSTLTIQRTQQEDSAVYLCASSWGPTSDGTDTQYFGPGTRLTVL.

This chain's CDR3 is CASSPMGLFEQFF. The CDR3 nucleotides are TGTGCCAGCAGCCCGATGGGACTCTTTGAGCAGTTCTTC. The J gene is TRBJ2-1, the V gene TRBV13, with D possibly TRBD2 on 6 matching bases. The germline CDR1 and CDR2 sequences are PRHDT and FYEKMQ (reference sequence). The CDR3 is 13 amino acids. V lost 5 bases and J lost 9, with 14 bases in between.

This clone was seen once. The J gene is TRBJ1-2, the V gene TRBV27; D unresolved. Germline CDR1 is MNHEY and CDR2 is SMNVEV (reference sequence). V was clipped by 4 bases and J by 8 bases, with 17 bases between them. This CDR3 is 14 amino acids long. This chain's CDR3 is CASSSRERVGGYTF. Written as DNA, the CDR3 is TGTGCCAGCAGTTCCCGAGAGAGGGTGGGAGGCTACACCTTC.

The rearrangement links TRBV29-1 to TRBJ2-1, with D possibly being TRBD2 (5 bases). Per the germline V gene, CDR1 is SQVTM and CDR2 is ANQGSEA. This CDR3 contains 13 residues. V shed 7 bases and J shed 8 bases, with 18 bases lying between them. The CDR3 sequence: CSAMGAQSYEQFF. In nucleotides, the CDR3 is TGCAGCGCCATGGGAGCGCAGAGCTATGAGCAGTTCTTC.

The genes are TRBV19 and TRBJ1-2, with 10 bases aligning to TRBD1. Germline V gene lookup returns CDR1 LNHDA and CDR2 SQIVND (reference sequence). V trimming: 1 base; J trimming: 4 bases; junction bases outside the gene matches: 3. The CDR3 extends over 15 amino acids. The CDR3 protein is CASSIAGTGVYGYTF. The CDR3 DNA is TGTGCCAGTAGTATAGCCGGGACAGGGGTCTATGGCTACACCTTC. Variable domain in full (rest from reference TRBV19 and TRBJ1-2): DGGITQSPKYLFRKEGQNVTLSCEQNLNHDAMYWYRQDPGQGLRLIYYSQIVNDFQKGDIAEGYSVSREKKESFPLTVTSAQKNPTAFYLCASSIAGTGVYGYTFGSGTRLTVV.

The genes are TRBV29-1 and TRBJ1-1; 10 bases agree with TRBD1. J lost 5 bases, V lost 6 bases, and 0 bases had no gene match. The CDR3 has 11 residues. Germline V gene lookup returns CDR1 SQVTM and CDR2 ANQGSEA. CDR3 loop: CSVGQGTEAFF. CDR3 nucleotide sequence: TGCAGCGTGGGACAGGGGACTGAAGCTTTCTTT.

J is TRBJ2-5 and V is TRBV6-5; 8 bases are shared with TRBD2. Trimming removed 6 bases from V and 4 bases from J; junction bases left unmatched: 10. The germline gives CDR1 MNHEY, CDR2 SVGAGI. CDR3 length: 15 residues. The CDR3 DNA reads TGTGCCAGCAGAGAACGCAGGGGACTAGGAGAGACCCAGTACTTC. Protein product: CASRERRGLGETQYF.

The chain combines TRBV4-3 with TRBJ1-1; maybe TRBD1 (5 bases). The V and J ends lost 3 bases and 3 bases respectively, with 14 bases between them. The CDR3 has 15 residues. CDR1 and CDR2 from the germline V gene are LGHNA and YSLEER. DNA of the CDR3: TGCGCCAGCAGCCATGGGGCTCAGCGGGACACTGAAGCTTTCTTT. Translated, it gives CASSHGAQRDTEAFF.

The chain recombines TRBV9 with TRBJ2-2, with a weak D call TRBD2 (6 bases). This CDR3 has 14 residues. CDR1 and CDR2 from the germline V gene are SGDLS and YYNGEE. The V end was cut by 2 bases, the J end by 6 bases, with 11 bases between. CDR3 bases: TGTGCCAGCAGCGTTTCAGGAGGGGCCGGGGAGCTGTTTTTT. It yields the protein CASSVSGGAGELFF.

The gene calls are TRBV28 and TRBJ2-4, with 9 bases aligning to TRBD1. Germline-derived CDR1 and CDR2 are MDHEN and SYDVKM. V shed 4 bases and J 4 bases; nucleotides not matched to a gene: 8. The CDR3 runs 16 residues. CDR3 loop: CASSYETGTGKNIQYF. In DNA form, the CDR3 reads TGTGCCAGCAGTTACGAAACCGGGACAGGGAAAAACATTCAGTACTTC.

The rearrangement links TRBV5-6 to TRBJ2-7; TRBD1 might be the D (6 bases). Germline V gene lookup returns CDR1 SGHDT and CDR2 YYEEEE. V was cut by 4 bases and J by 3 bases, with 11 bases left in between. The CDR3 spans 13 residues. CDR3 protein: CASSVGTNYEQYF. The DNA of the CDR3 is TGTGCCAGCAGCGTGGGGACAAACTACGAGCAGTACTTC.

This chain uses TRBV30 with TRBJ1-1; tentatively, D is TRBD1 (5 bases). CDR1 and CDR2 (germline): GTSNPN, SVGIG (reference sequence). CDR3 length equals 13 residues. Trimming removed 8 bases from V and 0 bases from J, with 13 bases in between. CDR3 sequence (DNA): TGTGCCGCCCAGGGCGACATGAACACTGAAGCTTTCTTT. It translates to CAAQGDMNTEAFF.

The rearrangement joins TRBV4-3 to TRBJ2-3; 10 bases align to TRBD1. There are 16 residues in the CDR3. Germline V gives CDR1 LGHNA, CDR2 YSLEER. The V segment lost 4 bases and the J segment 6 bases; nucleotides outside the gene matches: 10. The CDR3 loop reads CASSPTGTGDADTQYF. As DNA, the CDR3 is TGCGCCAGCAGCCCTACCGGGACAGGGGACGCGGATACGCAGTATTTT.

V and J are TRBV7-9 and TRBJ2-1; 7 bases map to TRBD2. The CDR3 covers 13 residues. Germline V gives CDR1 SEHNR, CDR2 FQNEAQ (reference sequence). With V trimmed by 1 base and J by 10 bases, 4 bases remained unmatched. CDR3 coding DNA: TGTGCCAGCAGCTTAGGGGGGGGAAACGAGCAGTTCTTC. It codes for CASSLGGGNEQFF.